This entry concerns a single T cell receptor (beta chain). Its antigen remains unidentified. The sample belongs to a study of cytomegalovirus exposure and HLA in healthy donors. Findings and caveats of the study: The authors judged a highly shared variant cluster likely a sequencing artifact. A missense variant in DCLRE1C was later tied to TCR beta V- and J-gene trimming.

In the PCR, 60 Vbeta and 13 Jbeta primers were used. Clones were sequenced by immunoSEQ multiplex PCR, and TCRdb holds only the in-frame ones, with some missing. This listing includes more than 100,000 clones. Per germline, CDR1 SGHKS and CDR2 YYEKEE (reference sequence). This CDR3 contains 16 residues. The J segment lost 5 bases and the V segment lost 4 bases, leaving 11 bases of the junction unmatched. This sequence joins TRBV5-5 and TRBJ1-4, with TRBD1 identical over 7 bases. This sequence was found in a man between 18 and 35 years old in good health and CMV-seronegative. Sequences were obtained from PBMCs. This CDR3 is CASSVGQDRRNEKLFF. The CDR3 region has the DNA TGTGCCAGCAGCGTCGGTCAGGACAGGAGAAATGAAAAACTGTTTTTT. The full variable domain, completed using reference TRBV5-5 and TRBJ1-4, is DAGVTQSPTHLIKTRGQQVTLRCSPISGHKSVSWYQQVLGQGPQFIFQYYEKEERGRGNFPDRFSARQFPNYSSELNVNALLLGDSALYLCASSVGQDRRNEKLFFGSGTQLSVL.